The 29 T cell receptor beta chains below come from one sample, sequenced in a study of T cell changes during pregnancy in multiple sclerosis. Produced via immunoSEQ multiplex PCR; TCRdb's table is partial and in-frame only. The profile shows tens of thousands of clones, approximately 90% of them singletons. The sequences come from CD4+ T cells from peripheral blood mononuclear cells, collected in the third trimester of pregnancy. The receptors originated from a female donor with multiple sclerosis, enrolled in a pregnancy study.

The chain recombines TRBV9 with TRBJ1-2; TRBD1 matches at 8 bases. Per germline, CDR1 SGDLS and CDR2 YYNGEE. The CDR3 extends over 18 amino acids. Trimming at V came to 3 bases and at J to 2 bases, leaving 15 bases not matched to a gene. The CDR3, as DNA: TGTGCCAGCAGCGGACACCCGGGACAGGCAAACAAAAACTATGGCTACACCTTC. Translating it yields CASSGHPGQANKNYGYTF.

This rearrangement joins TRBV9 to TRBJ1-2; weak D call: TRBD1 (5 bases). Germline V gives CDR1 SGDLS, CDR2 YYNGEE. The CDR3 is made up of 13 amino acids. V gave up 0 bases and J gave up 7 bases, with 10 bases separating them. This CDR3 is CASSVGMGGGYTF. Here the CDR3 DNA reads TGTGCCAGCAGCGTAGGGATGGGGGGTGGCTACACCTTC.

The chain joins TRBV11-2 to TRBJ2-5; D gene unclear. This CDR3 is built from 14 residues. Germline lookup yields CDR1 SGHAT and CDR2 FQNNGV. V lost 0 bases and J lost 4, with 9 bases in between. Here the CDR3 DNA reads TGTGCCAGCAGCTTAGAGTGGGCACTAGAGACCCAGTACTTC. Protein product: CASSLEWALETQYF.

This chain links TRBV7-2 with TRBJ2-2; the match to TRBD2 covers 9 bases. The CDR3 extends over 18 amino acids. The ends lost 3 bases at V and 5 bases at J; junction bases unmatched: 13. The germline V gene encodes CDR1 SGHTA and CDR2 FQGNSA. In DNA form, the CDR3 reads TGTGCCAGCAGCTTGATTAGTTTAGCGGGAGTCGGGACCGGGGAGCTGTTTTTT. Translated: CASSLISLAGVGTGELFF. Full variable domain (outside the CDR3, taken from reference TRBV7-2 and TRBJ2-2): GAGVSQSPSNKVTEKGKDVELRCDPISGHTALYWYRQSLGQGLEFLIYFQGNSAPDKSGLPSDRFSAERTGGSVSTLTIQRTQQEDSAVYLCASSLISLAGVGTGELFFGEGSRLTVL.

The genes are TRBV19 and TRBJ2-1, with 9 bases fitting TRBD1. With V trimmed by 5 bases and J by 0 bases, 11 bases remained unmatched. Germline V gives CDR1 LNHDA, CDR2 SQIVND (reference sequence). The CDR3 has 18 amino acids. CDR3: CASSFLHGTGLSYNEQFF. CDR3 nucleotide sequence: TGTGCCAGTAGTTTCCTACACGGGACAGGGCTCTCCTACAATGAGCAGTTCTTC.

This clone has only one observation. The rearrangement links TRBV7-6 to TRBJ2-3, with D possibly TRBD2 on 5 matching bases. This CDR3 has 15 amino acids. V shed 1 base and J shed 4 bases, with 12 bases lying between them. Germline CDR1 SGHVS, CDR2 FNYEAQ. CDR3 coding DNA: TGTGCCAGCAGCTTAGGGGGAGTACGGGCAGATACGCAGTATTTT. Amino acid sequence: CASSLGGVRADTQYF.

The CDR3 protein is CASSHPKREGPETQYF. CDR3 nucleotide sequence: TGCGCCAGCAGCCATCCCAAGCGGGAGGGCCCGGAGACCCAGTACTTC. This chain uses TRBV4-1 with TRBJ2-5, with 10 bases fitting TRBD2. Unmatched junction bases numbered 9, after V lost 3 bases and J lost 5 bases. Germline loops: CDR1 MGHRA, CDR2 YSYEKL. The CDR3 runs to 16 residues.

This clone showed up just a few times. The chain is built from TRBV5-1 and TRBJ1-2; D remains unclear. The CDR3 extends over 14 amino acids. Germline CDR1 SGHRS, CDR2 YFSETQ. With 4 bases removed from V and 1 base from J, the gap between germline ends came to 11 bases. The CDR3 DNA is TGCGCCAGCAGCCACGAACGCGGTAACTATGGCTACACCTTC. Protein sequence: CASSHERGNYGYTF.

V is TRBV7-9 and J is TRBJ1-1; the D is unclear. The V end was cut by 0 bases, the J end by 1 base, with 6 bases between. Looked up from germline, CDR1 is SEHNR and CDR2 is FQNEAQ (reference sequence). CDR3 length: 14 amino acids. The chain's CDR3 is CASSLAPENTEAFF. For the CDR3, the DNA is TGTGCCAGCAGCTTAGCTCCAGAGAACACTGAAGCTTTCTTT.

The chain recombines TRBV7-8 with TRBJ1-1; no reliable D call. The germline V gene has CDR1 SGHVS and CDR2 FQNEAQ. With 3 bases removed from V and 1 base from J, the gap between germline ends came to 12 bases. There are 15 residues in the CDR3. The CDR3 protein is CASSFPRAPNTEAFF. CDR3 nucleotide sequence: TGTGCCAGCAGCTTCCCGAGGGCACCGAACACTGAAGCTTTCTTT.

This chain joins TRBV30 and TRBJ1-4; D ambiguous. V lost 8 bases to trimming and J lost 7 bases, with 17 bases between them. The CDR3 length is 13 residues. Germline V lookup: CDR1 GTSNPN, CDR2 SVGIG (reference sequence). CDR3 sequence: CAGFRGSGEKLFF. Written as DNA, the CDR3 is TGTGCCGGATTTCGGGGAAGTGGTGAAAAACTGTTTTTT.

The genes are TRBV10-3 and TRBJ2-7; weak D call: TRBD1 (6 bases). The CDR3 consists of 15 residues. Per germline, CDR1 ENHRY and CDR2 SYGVKD. The ends were cut back, 7 bases at V and 6 bases at J, with 22 bases in the middle. CDR3 bases: TGTGCCATCAATCGGAGAGGGGATAGACAGGCCGAGCAGTACTTC. As protein: CAINRRGDRQAEQYF.

The V gene is TRBV9, the J gene TRBJ1-5; TRBD1 agrees at 7 bases. This CDR3 is built from 16 residues. Germline V gene lookup returns CDR1 SGDLS and CDR2 YYNGEE. Trimming took 1 base from V and 1 from J; bases not matched to a gene: 5. CDR3 protein: CASSVRLGQSNQPQHF. For the CDR3, the DNA is TGTGCCAGCAGCGTAAGGTTGGGACAGAGCAATCAGCCCCAGCATTTT.

The chain links TRBV7-2 to TRBJ1-2, with 7 bases matching TRBD1. The V gene end was trimmed by 5 bases and the J gene end by 4 bases; junction bases not matched to a gene: 1. Germline V gene sequence: CDR1 SGHTA, CDR2 FQGNSA. This CDR3 has 12 residues. DNA for the CDR3: TGTGCCAGCAGCCGGGACAGCTATGGCTACACCTTC. Protein sequence: CASSRDSYGYTF.

The rearrangement uses TRBV5-1 and TRBJ2-1; the match to TRBD2 covers 12 bases. J lost 6 bases, V lost 1 base, and 5 bases had no gene match. CDR1 is SGHRS, CDR2 YFSETQ, per germline. The length of the CDR3 is 16 residues. The CDR3 DNA sequence: TGCGCCAGCAGCTTGTCGACTAGCGGGAGTGCCAATGAGCAGTTCTTC. Its translation is CASSLSTSGSANEQFF. The full variable domain, in which reference TRBV5-1 and TRBJ2-1 provide the parts outside the CDR3, is KAGVTQTPRYLIKTRGQQVTLSCSPISGHRSVSWYQQTPGQGLQFLFEYFSETQRNKGNFPGRFSGRQFSNSRSEMNVSTLELGDSALYLCASSLSTSGSANEQFFGPGTRLTVL.

The V and J genes are TRBV7-2 and TRBJ1-3; D perhaps matches TRBD1 (6 bases). V lost 5 bases and J 1 base, leaving 15 bases between the germline ends. The CDR3 has 16 amino acids. The germline V gene has CDR1 SGHTA and CDR2 FQGNSA. CDR3 in DNA: TGTGCCAGCAGCCGGCCAGGGGAAATGTCTGGAAACACCATATATTTT. This translates into CASSRPGEMSGNTIYF.

This rearrangement joins TRBV18 to TRBJ2-1, with 8 bases that match TRBD1. This CDR3 is built from 14 residues. CDR1 and CDR2 from the germline V gene are KGHSH and LQKENI. V lost 7 bases and J lost 5; bases outside the gene matches: 7. CDR3 coding DNA: TGTGCCAGCTACCCGGGACAGGACAACAATGAGCAGTTCTTC. It encodes CASYPGQDNNEQFF.

The gene calls are TRBV7-9 and TRBJ2-1; 8 positions agree with TRBD1. Germline V gene sequence: CDR1 SEHNR, CDR2 FQNEAQ (reference sequence). The V and J ends lost 4 bases and 5 bases, in that order; junction bases with no gene match: 10. This CDR3 spans 16 amino acids. CDR3 region: CASSSAGQGPDNEQFF. The CDR3 DNA reads TGTGCCAGCAGCTCTGCTGGACAGGGCCCCGACAATGAGCAGTTCTTC.

This clone was seen a handful of times. The V gene is TRBV5-1, the J gene TRBJ2-1, with TRBD1 as a possible D gene (5 bases). V was trimmed by 4 bases and J by 5 bases, leaving 7 bases between them. The germline gives CDR1 SGHRS, CDR2 YFSETQ. This CDR3 contains 12 residues. In nucleotides, the CDR3 is TGCGCCAGCAGCAGGGGCCACAATGAGCAGTTCTTC. The encoded protein is CASSRGHNEQFF.

The gene calls are TRBV12-1 and TRBJ2-7; the table gives TRBD2 as D, unverified against the DNA. TRBV12-1 is deemed a pseudogene. The CDR3 consists of 12 residues. DNA of the CDR3: TGTGCCAGCGAGACTAGGAGGCAAGAGCAGTACTTC. Protein: CASETRRQEQYF.

The V gene is TRBV5-1, the J gene TRBJ2-5; 7 nucleotides match TRBD1. The better agreement between TRBJ2-7 and the DNA end casts doubt on the J call. Germline lookup yields CDR1 SGHRS and CDR2 YFSETQ. The CDR3 is 14 amino acids. The CDR3 DNA is TGCGCCAGCAGCTTGGAGCAGGGGGTTTACGAGCAGTACTTC. Amino acid sequence: CASSLEQGVYEQYF.

For the CDR3, the DNA is TGTGCCAGCAGCTTGGATGGGCGGGAGATTTCCTACAATGAGCAGTTCTTC. Translating it yields CASSLDGREISYNEQFF. The rearrangement uses TRBV5-5 and TRBJ2-1; 7 positions agree with TRBD2. This CDR3 is 17 amino acids long. Germline V CDR1 and CDR2: SGHKS, YYEKEE (reference sequence). The J segment lost 1 base and the V segment lost 0 bases, leaving 7 bases of the junction unmatched.

This chain uses TRBV27 with TRBJ2-2; 8 bases are shared with TRBD1. This CDR3 is 15 amino acids long. V was clipped by 5 bases and J by 5 bases; unmatched bases: 7. Per germline, CDR1 MNHEY and CDR2 SMNVEV (reference sequence). CDR3 DNA: TGTGCCAGCAGTCAGGGACAGGACCGGACCGGGGAGCTGTTTTTT. Encoded protein: CASSQGQDRTGELFF.

The chain links TRBV6-5 to TRBJ2-3; a possible D gene is TRBD2 (5 bases). V gave up 2 bases and J gave up 4 bases, with 10 bases separating them. Germline V gives CDR1 MNHEY, CDR2 SVGAGI. This CDR3 is built from 14 residues. Here the CDR3 reads CASSYGSYSDTQYF. The CDR3 DNA reads as TGTGCCAGCAGTTACGGGAGTTATTCAGATACGCAGTATTTT.

The V gene is TRBV7-9, the J gene TRBJ2-5, with D maybe TRBD2 (6 bases). This CDR3 is built from 12 residues. The ends were cut back, 11 bases at V and 3 bases at J, with 13 bases in the middle. CDR1 is SEHNR and CDR2 is FQNEAQ in the germline V gene (reference sequence). CDR3 DNA: TGTGCCGGCCGAGGAGGGGAAGAGACCCAGTACTTC. This sequence encodes CAGRGGEETQYF.

The chain combines TRBV6-1 with TRBJ1-1; D call uncertain. The V gene lost 6 bases and the J gene lost 7 bases, with 12 bases spanning the gap. The CDR3 length is 12 residues. Germline CDR1 MNHNS, CDR2 SASEGT. DNA of the CDR3: TGTGCCAGCAGGTTTACCCGGGGTGAAGCTTTCTTT. It encodes CASRFTRGEAFF.

The rearrangement uses TRBV13 and TRBJ2-3; D possibly corresponds to TRBD2 (5 bases). CDR1 and CDR2 (germline): PRHDT, FYEKMQ (reference sequence). CDR3 length equals 16 residues. Deletions cut 0 bases from V and 1 base from J, with 11 bases between. The CDR3 loop reads CASSLGTIPGTDTQYF. The CDR3, as DNA: TGTGCCAGCAGCTTAGGGACTATTCCTGGCACAGATACGCAGTATTTT.

This chain uses TRBV19 with TRBJ1-1, with 10 bases that match TRBD1. Germline CDR1 reads LNHDA; CDR2 reads SQIVND (reference sequence). CDR3 length: 20 amino acids. With 1 base clipped from V and 4 bases from J, the junction kept 18 bases outside the gene matches. The CDR3 protein is CASSIGIKYPRQGAPTEAFF. In DNA, the CDR3 is TGTGCCAGTAGTATAGGGATAAAATACCCCCGACAGGGGGCTCCCACTGAAGCTTTCTTT.

The chain has TRBV5-5 and TRBJ2-2; D call uncertain. The CDR3 is 14 residues long. Trimming pared 6 bases from V and 3 bases from J, leaving 12 bases between. CDR1 is SGHKS and CDR2 is YYEKEE in the germline V gene (reference sequence). The CDR3: CASTLSEDTGELFF. For the CDR3, the DNA is TGTGCCAGCACCCTGAGCGAGGACACCGGGGAGCTGTTTTTT. Filled out from reference TRBV5-5 and TRBJ2-2, the complete variable domain reads DAGVTQSPTHLIKTRGQQVTLRCSPISGHKSVSWYQQVLGQGPQFIFQYYEKEERGRGNFPDRFSARQFPNYSSELNVNALLLGDSALYLCASTLSEDTGELFFGEGSRLTVL.